This T cell receptor beta chain is from a study of monozygotic twins with inflammatory bowel disease. Someone took a 2.5 ml blood sample from each of the donors. The template switching step added UMIs that contained a 6-nucleotide sample barcode. TCRalpha and TCRbeta cDNA underwent two nested PCRs of around 15 and 9 cycles. Reanalyzing the 5' RACE reads, TCRdb keeps one entry per CDR3 protein, without DNA. Across about 200,000 distinct CDR3 sequences, the top ten clones capture 6% to 9% of the sample. What was sequenced was blood. The receptor was isolated from a human donor with ulcerative colitis or Crohn's disease, or a healthy co-twin of an affected twin (not recorded which).

The CDR3: CAISEDRANEQFF. The chain has TRBV10-3 and TRBJ2-1; no DNA is available, so the TRBD1 call from TCRdb remains unchecked. The CDR3 is 13 residues long. The V gene's germline CDR1 is ENHRY and CDR2 SYGVKD.